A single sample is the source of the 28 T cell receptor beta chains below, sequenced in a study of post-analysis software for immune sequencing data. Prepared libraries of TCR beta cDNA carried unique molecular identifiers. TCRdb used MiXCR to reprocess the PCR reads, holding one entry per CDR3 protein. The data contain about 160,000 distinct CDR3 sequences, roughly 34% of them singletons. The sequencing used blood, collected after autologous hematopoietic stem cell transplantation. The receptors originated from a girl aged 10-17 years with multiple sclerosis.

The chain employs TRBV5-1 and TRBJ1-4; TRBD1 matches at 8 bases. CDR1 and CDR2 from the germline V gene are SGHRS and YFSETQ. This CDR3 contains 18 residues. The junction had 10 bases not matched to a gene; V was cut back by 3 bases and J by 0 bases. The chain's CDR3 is CASSSPTGEGATNEKLFF. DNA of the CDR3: TGCGCCAGCAGCTCACCGACAGGGGAGGGGGCAACTAATGAAAAACTGTTTTTT.

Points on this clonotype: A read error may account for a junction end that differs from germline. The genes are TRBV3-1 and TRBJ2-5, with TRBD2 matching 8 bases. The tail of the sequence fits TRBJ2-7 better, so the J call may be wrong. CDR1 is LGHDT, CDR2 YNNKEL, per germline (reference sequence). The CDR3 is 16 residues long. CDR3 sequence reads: CAGSQGHSGKAYEQYF. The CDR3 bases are TGTGCCGGCAGCCAAGGCCATAGCGGGAAGGCCTACGAGCAGTACTTC.

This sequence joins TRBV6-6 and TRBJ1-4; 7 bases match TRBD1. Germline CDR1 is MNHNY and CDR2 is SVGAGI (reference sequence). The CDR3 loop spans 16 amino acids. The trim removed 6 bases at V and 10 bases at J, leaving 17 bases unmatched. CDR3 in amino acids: CASSPRPGQDMSKLFF. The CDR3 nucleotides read TGTGCCAGCAGCCCCAGGCCAGGACAGGACATGTCAAAACTGTTTTTT.

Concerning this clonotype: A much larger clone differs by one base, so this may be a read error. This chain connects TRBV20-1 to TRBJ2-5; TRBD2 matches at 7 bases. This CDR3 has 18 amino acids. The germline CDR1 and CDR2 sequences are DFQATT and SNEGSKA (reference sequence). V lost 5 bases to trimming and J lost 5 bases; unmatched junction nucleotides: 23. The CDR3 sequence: CSAQLGPAGWRAQETQYF. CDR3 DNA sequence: TGCAGTGCTCAGCTCGGACCAGCGGGGTGGAGGGCCCAGGAGACCCAGTACTTC.

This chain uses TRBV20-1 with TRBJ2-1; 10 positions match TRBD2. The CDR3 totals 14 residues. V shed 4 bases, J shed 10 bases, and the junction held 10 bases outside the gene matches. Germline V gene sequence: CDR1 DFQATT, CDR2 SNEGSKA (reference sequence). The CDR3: CSANLAGASGEQFF. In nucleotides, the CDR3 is TGCAGTGCTAATCTAGCGGGAGCTTCCGGGGAGCAGTTCTTC.

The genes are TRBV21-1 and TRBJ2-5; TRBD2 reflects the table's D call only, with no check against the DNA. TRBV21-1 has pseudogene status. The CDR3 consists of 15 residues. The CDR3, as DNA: TGTGCCAGCAGCAAAGAACTAGCGGGACAAGAGACCCAGTACTTC. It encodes CASSKELAGQETQYF.

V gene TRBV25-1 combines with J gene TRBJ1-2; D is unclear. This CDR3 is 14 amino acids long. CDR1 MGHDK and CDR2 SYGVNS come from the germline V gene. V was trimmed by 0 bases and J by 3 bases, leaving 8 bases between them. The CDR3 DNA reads TGTGCCAGCAGTGAATATAGGGAGGACTATGGCTACACCTTC. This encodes CASSEYREDYGYTF.

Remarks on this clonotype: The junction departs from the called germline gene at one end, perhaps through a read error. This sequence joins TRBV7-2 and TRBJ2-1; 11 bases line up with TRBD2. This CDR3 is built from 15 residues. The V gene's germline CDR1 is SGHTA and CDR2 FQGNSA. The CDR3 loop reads CASRIAGGPFNEQFF. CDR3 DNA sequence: TGTGCCAGCCGAATAGCGGGGGGGCCTTTCAATGAACAGTTCTTC.

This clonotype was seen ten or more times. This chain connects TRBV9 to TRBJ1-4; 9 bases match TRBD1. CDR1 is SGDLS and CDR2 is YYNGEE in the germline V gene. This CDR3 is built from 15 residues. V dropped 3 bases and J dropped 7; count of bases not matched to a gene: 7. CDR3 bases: TGTGCCAGCAGCGCGACCGGGACAGGGACTGAAAAACTGTTTTTT. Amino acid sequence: CASSATGTGTEKLFF.

CDR3 amino acids: CATSRGAGPNTGELFF. Here the CDR3 DNA reads TGTGCCACCAGCAGAGGCGCGGGTCCGAACACCGGGGAGCTGTTTTTT. The chain recombines TRBV15 with TRBJ2-2, with D possibly matching TRBD2 (5 bases). Between the trimmed V and J ends, which lost 1 base and 0 bases, there was a span of 9 bases. Germline V gene lookup returns CDR1 LNHNV and CDR2 YYDKDF (reference sequence). The CDR3 is made up of 16 amino acids.

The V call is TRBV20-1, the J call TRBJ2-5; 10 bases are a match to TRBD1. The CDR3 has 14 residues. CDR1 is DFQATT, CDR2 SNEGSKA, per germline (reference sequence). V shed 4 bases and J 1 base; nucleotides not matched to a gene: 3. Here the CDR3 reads CSANRDRGQETQYF. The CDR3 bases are TGCAGTGCTAACCGGGACAGGGGCCAAGAGACCCAGTACTTC.

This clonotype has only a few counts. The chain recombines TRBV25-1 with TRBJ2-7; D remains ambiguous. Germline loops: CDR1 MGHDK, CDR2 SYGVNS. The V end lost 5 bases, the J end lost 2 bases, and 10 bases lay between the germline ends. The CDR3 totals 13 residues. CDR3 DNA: TGTGCCAGCAGTACGGCCGGAGCCTACGAGCAGTACTTC. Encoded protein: CASSTAGAYEQYF.

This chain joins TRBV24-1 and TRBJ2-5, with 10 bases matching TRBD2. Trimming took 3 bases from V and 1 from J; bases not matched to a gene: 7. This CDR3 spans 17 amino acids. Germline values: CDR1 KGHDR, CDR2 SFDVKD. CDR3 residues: CATSDQRTSGSQETQYF. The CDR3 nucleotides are TGTGCCACCAGTGATCAAAGGACTAGCGGAAGCCAAGAGACCCAGTACTTC.

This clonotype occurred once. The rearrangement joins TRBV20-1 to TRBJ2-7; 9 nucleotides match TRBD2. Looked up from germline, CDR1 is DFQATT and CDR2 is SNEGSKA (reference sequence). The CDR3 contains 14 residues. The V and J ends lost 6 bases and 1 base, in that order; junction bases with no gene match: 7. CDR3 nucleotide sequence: TGCAGTGCGTTAGCGGGAGTTGCATCCTACGAGCAGTACTTC. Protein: CSALAGVASYEQYF.

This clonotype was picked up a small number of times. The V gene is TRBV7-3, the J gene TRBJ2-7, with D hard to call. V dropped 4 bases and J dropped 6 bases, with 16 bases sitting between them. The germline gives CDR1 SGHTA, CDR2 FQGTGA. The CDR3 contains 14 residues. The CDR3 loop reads CASSSHPRDGEQYF. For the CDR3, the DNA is TGTGCCAGCAGCTCCCACCCGCGAGATGGCGAGCAGTACTTC.

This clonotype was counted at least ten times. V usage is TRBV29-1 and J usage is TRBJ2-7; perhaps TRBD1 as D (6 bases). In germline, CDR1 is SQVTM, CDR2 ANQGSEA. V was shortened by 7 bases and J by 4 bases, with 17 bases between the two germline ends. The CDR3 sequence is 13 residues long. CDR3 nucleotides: TGCAGCGCCGCCCAGGGGCTCCGGTACGAGCAGTACTTC. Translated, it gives CSAAQGLRYEQYF.

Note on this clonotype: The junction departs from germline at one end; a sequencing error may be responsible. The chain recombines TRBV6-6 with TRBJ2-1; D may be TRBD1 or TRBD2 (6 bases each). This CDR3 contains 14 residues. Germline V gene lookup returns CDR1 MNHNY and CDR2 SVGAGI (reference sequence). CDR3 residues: CATTGAGIYNVQFF. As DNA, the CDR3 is TGTGCCACCACGGGGGCAGGCATCTACAATGTGCAGTTCTTC.

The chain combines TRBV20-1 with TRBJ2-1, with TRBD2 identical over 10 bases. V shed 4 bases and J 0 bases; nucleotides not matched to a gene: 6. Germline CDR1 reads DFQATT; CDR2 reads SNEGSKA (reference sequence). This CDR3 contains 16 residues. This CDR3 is CSAIGLAESSYNEQFF. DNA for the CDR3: TGCAGTGCTATAGGACTAGCGGAAAGCTCCTACAATGAGCAGTTCTTC.

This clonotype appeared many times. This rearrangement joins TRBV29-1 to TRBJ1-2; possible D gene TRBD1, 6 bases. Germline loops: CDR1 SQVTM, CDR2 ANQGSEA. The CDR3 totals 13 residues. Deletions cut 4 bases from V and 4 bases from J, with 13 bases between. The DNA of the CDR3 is TGCAGCGTTGCTTCAGGGGCTGGCTATGGCTACACCTTC. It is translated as CSVASGAGYGYTF.

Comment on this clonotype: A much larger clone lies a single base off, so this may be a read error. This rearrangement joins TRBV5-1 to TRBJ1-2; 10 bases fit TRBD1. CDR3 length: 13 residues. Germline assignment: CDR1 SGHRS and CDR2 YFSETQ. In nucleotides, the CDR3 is TGCACCAGCAGCTTGGGACAGGGGCAAAGCTACACCTTC. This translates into CTSSLGQGQSYTF. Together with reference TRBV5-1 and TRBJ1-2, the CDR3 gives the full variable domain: KAGVTQTPRYLIKTRGQQVTLSCSPISGHRSVSWYQQTPGQGLQFLFEYFSETQRNKGNFPGRFSGRQFSNSRSEMNVSTLELGDSALYLCTSSLGQGQSYTFGSGTRLTVV.

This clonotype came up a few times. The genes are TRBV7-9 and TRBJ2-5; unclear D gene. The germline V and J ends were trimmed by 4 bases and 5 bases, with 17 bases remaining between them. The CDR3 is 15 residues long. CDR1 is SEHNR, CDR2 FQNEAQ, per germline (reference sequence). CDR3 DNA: TGTGCCAGCAGCTCGGCTGGAGTCGTTTTGGAGACCCAGTACTTC. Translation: CASSSAGVVLETQYF. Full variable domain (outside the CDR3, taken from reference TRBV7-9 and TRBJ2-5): DTGVSQNPRHKITKRGQNVTFRCDPISEHNRLYWYRQTLGQGPEFLTYFQNEAQLEKSRLLSDRFSAERPKGSFSTLEIQRTEQGDSAMYLCASSSAGVVLETQYFGPGTRLLVL.

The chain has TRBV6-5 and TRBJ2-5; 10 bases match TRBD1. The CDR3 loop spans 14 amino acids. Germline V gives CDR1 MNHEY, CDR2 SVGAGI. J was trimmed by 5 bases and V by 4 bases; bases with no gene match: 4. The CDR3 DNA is TGTGCCAGCAGTTCGGGACAGGGGAGGGAGACCCAGTACTTC. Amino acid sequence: CASSSGQGRETQYF.

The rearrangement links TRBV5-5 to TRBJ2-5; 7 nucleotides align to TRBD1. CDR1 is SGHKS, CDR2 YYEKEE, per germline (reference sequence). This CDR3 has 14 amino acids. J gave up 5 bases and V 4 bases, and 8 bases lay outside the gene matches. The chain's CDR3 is CASSKEGAYETQYF. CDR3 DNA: TGTGCCAGCAGCAAAGAGGGGGCCTACGAGACCCAGTACTTC.

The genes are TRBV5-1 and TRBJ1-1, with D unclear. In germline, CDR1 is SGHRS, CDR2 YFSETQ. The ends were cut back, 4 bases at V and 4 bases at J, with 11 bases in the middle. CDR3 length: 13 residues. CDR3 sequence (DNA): TGCGCCAGCAGCCGGAATTGGGGCACTGAAGCTTTCTTT. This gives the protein CASSRNWGTEAFF. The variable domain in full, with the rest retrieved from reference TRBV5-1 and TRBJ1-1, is KAGVTQTPRYLIKTRGQQVTLSCSPISGHRSVSWYQQTPGQGLQFLFEYFSETQRNKGNFPGRFSGRQFSNSRSEMNVSTLELGDSALYLCASSRNWGTEAFFGQGTRLTVV.

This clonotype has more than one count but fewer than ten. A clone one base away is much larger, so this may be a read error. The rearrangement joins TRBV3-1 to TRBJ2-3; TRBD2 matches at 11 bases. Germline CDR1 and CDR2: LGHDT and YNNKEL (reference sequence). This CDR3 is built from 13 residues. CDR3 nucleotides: TGTACCAGCAGCCAAGTAGCGGGAGGGCCCCAGTATTTT. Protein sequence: CTSSQVAGGPQYF.

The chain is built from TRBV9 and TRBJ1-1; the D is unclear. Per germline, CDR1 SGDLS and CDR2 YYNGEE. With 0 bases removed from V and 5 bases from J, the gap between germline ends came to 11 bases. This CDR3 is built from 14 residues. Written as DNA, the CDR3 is TGTGCCAGCAGCGTAGGTGTCGCGGGGACTGAAGCTTTCTTT. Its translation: CASSVGVAGTEAFF.

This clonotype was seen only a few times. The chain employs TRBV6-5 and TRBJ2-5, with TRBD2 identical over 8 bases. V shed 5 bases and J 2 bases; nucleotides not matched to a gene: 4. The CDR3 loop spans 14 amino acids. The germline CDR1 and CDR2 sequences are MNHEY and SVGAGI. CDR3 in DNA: TGTGCCAGCAGTCTTTTAGCGGGGCAAGAGACCCAGTACTTC. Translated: CASSLLAGQETQYF.

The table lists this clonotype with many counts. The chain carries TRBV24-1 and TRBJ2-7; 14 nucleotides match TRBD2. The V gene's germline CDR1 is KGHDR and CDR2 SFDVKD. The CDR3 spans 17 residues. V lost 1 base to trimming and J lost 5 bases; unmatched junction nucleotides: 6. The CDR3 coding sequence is TGTGCCACCAGTGATTTAGGGACTAGCGGGAGTCTCCACGAGCAGTACTTC. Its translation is CATSDLGTSGSLHEQYF.